This T cell receptor (beta chain) emerged from a study of human T cells and chemical hapten exposure. Study information: The patch tests put 0.01% DPC on the skin of the upper back and were read 6 days later.

TCRdb passed the RACE reads through MiXCR, listing each CDR3 protein once. Of 50,000 to 70,000 distinct CDR3 sequences in the sample, approximately 9.9% were seen once. Germline V gene sequence: CDR1 MNHEY, CDR2 SVGEGT. The length of the CDR3 is 14 residues. V lost 2 bases to trimming and J lost 5 bases, with 10 bases between them. Time point described: pre-sensitization, week 0. Described treatment: therapeutic diphenylcyclopropenone sensitization with weekly scalp DPC. The chain is built from TRBV6-2 or TRBV6-3 and TRBJ2-1, with D perhaps TRBD2 (5 bases). The receptor was isolated from a middle-aged man with alopecia areata. Some clones in this sample may be carry-over from other donors' samples. Source: whole blood, taken in connection with sensitization to the hapten diphenylcyclopropenone (DPC). The CDR3 sequence is CASSYLTRDNEQFF. Written as DNA, the CDR3 is TGTGCCAGCAGTTACCTAACTAGGGACAATGAGCAGTTCTTC.